This record covers a single T cell receptor beta chain. Its antigen is still unknown. Losses at the gene ends were 1 base for V and 1 base for J; bases not matched to a gene: 8. Germline V gene lookup returns CDR1 MNHNS and CDR2 SASEGT. The CDR3 consists of 17 residues. The sample belongs to a study of cytomegalovirus exposure and HLA in healthy donors. Study results and limitations: Researchers had no immune exposure information except CMV serostatus available. The study labeled 150 to 200 TCR beta chains cytomegalovirus-associated.

PCR employed 60 Vbeta and 13 Jbeta primers. Repertoires were generated with immunoSEQ multiplex PCR, while TCRdb's copy carries only in-frame clones and drops some. The table has 95,000 to 100,000 clones, about 81% seen once; the top ten hold more than 9%. Sequenced: PBMCs. This rearrangement joins TRBV6-1 to TRBJ2-3; 7 bases map to TRBD2. The TCR was taken from a man aged 50-59 years in good health and CMV-seronegative. Here the CDR3 reads CASSEEGGMAGTDTQYF. The CDR3 region has the DNA TGTGCCAGCAGTGAAGAGGGAGGGATGGCTGGCACAGATACGCAGTATTTT.